This T cell receptor (beta chain) was captured in a study of blood T cell repertoires in COVID-19. Patients from Seattle were sampled longitudinally, starting during active infection. Per the study methods: Reference gene primers were amplified, and this amplification served to estimate nucleated cell counts. Repertoires were generated with immunoSEQ multiplex PCR, while TCRdb's copy carries only in-frame clones and drops some. The DNA gave D and trimming, while V, J and clone size come from that table. Of about 170,000 clones detected, about 82% appear once; the ten largest clones hold approximately 7.6%. Germline CDR1 reads LNHDA; CDR2 reads SQIVND (reference sequence). V lost 5 bases to trimming and J lost 4 bases, with 24 bases between them. This CDR3 is built from 17 residues.

The sequence came from an elderly woman with COVID-19, enrolled during active disease. Material for sequencing was peripheral blood. This chain links TRBV19 with TRBJ2-7, with D possibly being TRBD2 (6 bases). The CDR3 bases are TGTGCCAGTAGTGCCCGGGTGGGGAGGCGAGTTTATTACGAGCAGTACTTC. Its translation: CASSARVGRRVYYEQYF.